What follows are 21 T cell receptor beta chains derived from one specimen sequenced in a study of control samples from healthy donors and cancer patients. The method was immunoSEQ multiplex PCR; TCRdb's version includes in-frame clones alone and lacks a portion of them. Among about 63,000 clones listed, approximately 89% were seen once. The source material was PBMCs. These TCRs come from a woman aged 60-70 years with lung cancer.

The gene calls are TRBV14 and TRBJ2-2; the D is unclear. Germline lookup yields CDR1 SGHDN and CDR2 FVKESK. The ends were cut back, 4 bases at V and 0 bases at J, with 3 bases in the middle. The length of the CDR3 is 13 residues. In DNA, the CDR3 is TGTGCCAGCAGCCCTACGAACACCGGGGAGCTGTTTTTT. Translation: CASSPTNTGELFF.

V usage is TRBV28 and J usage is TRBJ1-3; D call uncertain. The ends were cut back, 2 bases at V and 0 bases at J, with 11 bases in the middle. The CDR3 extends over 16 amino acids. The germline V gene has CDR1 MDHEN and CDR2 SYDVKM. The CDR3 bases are TGTGCCAGCAGTTTAAGCAGTCCTTTCTCTGGAAACACCATATATTTT. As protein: CASSLSSPFSGNTIYF.

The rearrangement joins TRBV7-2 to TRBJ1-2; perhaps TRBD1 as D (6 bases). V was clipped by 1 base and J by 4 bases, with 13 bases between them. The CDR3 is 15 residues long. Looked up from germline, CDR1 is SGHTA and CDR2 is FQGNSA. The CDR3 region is CASSLEGGRGYGYTF. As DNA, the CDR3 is TGTGCCAGCAGCTTAGAGGGGGGGCGAGGCTATGGCTACACCTTC.

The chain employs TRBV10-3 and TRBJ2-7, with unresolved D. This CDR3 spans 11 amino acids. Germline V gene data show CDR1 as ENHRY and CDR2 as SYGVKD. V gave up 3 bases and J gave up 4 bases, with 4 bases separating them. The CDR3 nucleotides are TGTGCCATCAGTGATGGGTACGAGCAGTACTTC. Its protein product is CAISDGYEQYF.

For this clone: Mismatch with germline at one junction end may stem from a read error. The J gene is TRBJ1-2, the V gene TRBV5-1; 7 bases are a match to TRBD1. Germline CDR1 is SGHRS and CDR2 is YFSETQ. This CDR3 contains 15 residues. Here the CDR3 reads CASNLSTGDFYGYTF. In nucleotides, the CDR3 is TGCGCCAGCAACTTGTCTACAGGGGATTTCTATGGCTACACCTTC. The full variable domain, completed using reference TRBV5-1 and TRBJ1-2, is KAGVTQTPRYLIKTRGQQVTLSCSPISGHRSVSWYQQTPGQGLQFLFEYFSETQRNKGNFPGRFSGRQFSNSRSEMNVSTLELGDSALYLCASNLSTGDFYGYTFGSGTRLTVV.

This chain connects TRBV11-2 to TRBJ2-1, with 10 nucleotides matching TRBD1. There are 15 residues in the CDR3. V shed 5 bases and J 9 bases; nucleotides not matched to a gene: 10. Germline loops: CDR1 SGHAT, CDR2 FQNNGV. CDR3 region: CASSIRDRGTSEQFF. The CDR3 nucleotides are TGTGCCAGCAGCATCCGGGACAGGGGTACGAGTGAGCAGTTCTTC.

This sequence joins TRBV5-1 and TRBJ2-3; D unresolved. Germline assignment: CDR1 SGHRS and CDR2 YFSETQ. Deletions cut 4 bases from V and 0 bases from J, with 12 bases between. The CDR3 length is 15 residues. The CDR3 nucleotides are TGCGCCAGCAGCCTGGGAACGACCAGCACAGATACGCAGTATTTT. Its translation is CASSLGTTSTDTQYF.

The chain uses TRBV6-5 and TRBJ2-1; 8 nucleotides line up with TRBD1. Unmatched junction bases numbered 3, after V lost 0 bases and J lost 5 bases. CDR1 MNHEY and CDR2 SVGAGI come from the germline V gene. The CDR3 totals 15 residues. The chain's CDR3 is CASSYSGQGNNEQFF. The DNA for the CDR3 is TGTGCCAGCAGTTACTCAGGACAGGGTAACAATGAGCAGTTCTTC.

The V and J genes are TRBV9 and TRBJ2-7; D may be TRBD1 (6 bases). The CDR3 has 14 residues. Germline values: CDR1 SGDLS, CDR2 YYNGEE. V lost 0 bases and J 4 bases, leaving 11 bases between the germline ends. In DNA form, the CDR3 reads TGTGCCAGCAGCGTAGAGGGGGACCCTTACGAGCAGTACTTC. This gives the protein CASSVEGDPYEQYF.

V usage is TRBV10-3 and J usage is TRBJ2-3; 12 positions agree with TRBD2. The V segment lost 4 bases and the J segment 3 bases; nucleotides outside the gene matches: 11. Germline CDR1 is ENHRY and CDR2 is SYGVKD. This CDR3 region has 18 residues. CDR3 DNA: TGTGCCATCAGTGGGGGCGGCGGGACTAGCGGGTGGACAGATACGCAGTATTTT. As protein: CAISGGGGTSGWTDTQYF.

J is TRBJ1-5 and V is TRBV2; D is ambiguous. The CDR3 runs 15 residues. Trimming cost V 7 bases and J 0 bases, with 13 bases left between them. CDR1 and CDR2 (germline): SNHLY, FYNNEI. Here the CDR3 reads CASTPGRDSNQPQHF. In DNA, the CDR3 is TGTGCCAGCACCCCCGGCAGAGATAGCAATCAGCCCCAGCATTTT.

As DNA, the CDR3 is TGTGCCAGCAGTCGAAGTACAGGGGCCGGGAACACTGAAGCTTTCTTT. This sequence encodes CASSRSTGAGNTEAFF. This chain joins TRBV6-6 and TRBJ1-1, with 7 bases matching TRBD1. Germline V gene lookup returns CDR1 MNHNY and CDR2 SVGAGI (reference sequence). This CDR3 spans 16 amino acids. The V and J ends lost 5 bases and 1 base, in that order; junction bases with no gene match: 10.

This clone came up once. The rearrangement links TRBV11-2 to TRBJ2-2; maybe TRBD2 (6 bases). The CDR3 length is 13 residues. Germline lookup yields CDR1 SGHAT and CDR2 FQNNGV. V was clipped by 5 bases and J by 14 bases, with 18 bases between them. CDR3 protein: CASSGGWQEGLFF. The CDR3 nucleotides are TGTGCCAGCAGCGGGGGGTGGCAGGAGGGACTGTTTTTT. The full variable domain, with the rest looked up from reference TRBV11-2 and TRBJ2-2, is EAGVAQSPRYKIIEKRQSVAFWCNPISGHATLYWYQQILGQGPKLLIQFQNNGVVDDSQLPKDRFSAERLKGVDSTLKIQPAKLEDSAVYLCASSGGWQEGLFFGEGSRLTVL.

CDR3 sequence (DNA): TGTGCCAGCTCACCACCTTCGGGAGGGGTATACAATGAGCAGTTCTTC. It is translated as CASSPPSGGVYNEQFF. The chain combines TRBV18 with TRBJ2-1; TRBD2 aligns across 8 bases. V lost 0 bases and J lost 4; bases outside the gene matches: 5. The CDR3 runs 16 residues. Germline V lookup: CDR1 KGHSH, CDR2 LQKENI.

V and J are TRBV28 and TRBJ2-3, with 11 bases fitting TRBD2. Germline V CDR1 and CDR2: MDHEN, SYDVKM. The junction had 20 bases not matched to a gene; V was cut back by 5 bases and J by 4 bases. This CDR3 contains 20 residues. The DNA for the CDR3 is TGTGCCAGCAGTCTCGGGACATACTTTAGCGGGAGGGCCGGCCCAGATACGCAGTATTTT. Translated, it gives CASSLGTYFSGRAGPDTQYF.

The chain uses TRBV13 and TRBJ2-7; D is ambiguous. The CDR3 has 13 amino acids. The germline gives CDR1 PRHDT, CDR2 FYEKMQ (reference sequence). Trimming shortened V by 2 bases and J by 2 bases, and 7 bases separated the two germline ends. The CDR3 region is CASSLTATYEQYF. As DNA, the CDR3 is TGTGCCAGCAGCTTAACAGCAACCTACGAGCAGTACTTC.

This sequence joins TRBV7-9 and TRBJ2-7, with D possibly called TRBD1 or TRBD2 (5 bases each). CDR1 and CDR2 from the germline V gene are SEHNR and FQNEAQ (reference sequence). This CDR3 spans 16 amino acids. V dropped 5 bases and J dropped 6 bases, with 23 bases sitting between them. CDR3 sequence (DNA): TGTGCCAGCAGCCCCGGCGTAGGGACGGTGTCGGTCGAGCAGTACTTC. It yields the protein CASSPGVGTVSVEQYF.

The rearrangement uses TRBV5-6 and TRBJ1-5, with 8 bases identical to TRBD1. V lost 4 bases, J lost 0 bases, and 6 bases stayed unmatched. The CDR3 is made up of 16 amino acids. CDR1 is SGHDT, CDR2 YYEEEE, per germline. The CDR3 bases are TGTGCCAGCAGCCTCAGGGGGCTGTATAGCAATCAGCCCCAGCATTTT. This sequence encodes CASSLRGLYSNQPQHF. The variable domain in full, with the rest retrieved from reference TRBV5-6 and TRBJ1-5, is DAGVTQSPTHLIKTRGQQVTLRCSPKSGHDTVSWYQQALGQGPQFIFQYYEEEERQRGNFPDRFSGHQFPNYSSELNVNALLLGDSALYLCASSLRGLYSNQPQHFGDGTRLSIL.

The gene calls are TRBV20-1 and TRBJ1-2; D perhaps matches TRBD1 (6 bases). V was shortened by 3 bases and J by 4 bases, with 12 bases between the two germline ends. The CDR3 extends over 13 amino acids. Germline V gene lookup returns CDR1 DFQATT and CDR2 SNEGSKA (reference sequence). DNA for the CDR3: TGCAGTGCTAGTGGGGGGGGCCGCTATGGCTACACCTTC. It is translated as CSASGGGRYGYTF.

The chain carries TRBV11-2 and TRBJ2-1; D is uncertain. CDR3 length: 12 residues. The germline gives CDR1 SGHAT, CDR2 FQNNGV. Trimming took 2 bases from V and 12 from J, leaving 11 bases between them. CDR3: CASSLNGVGQFF. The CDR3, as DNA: TGTGCCAGCAGCTTAAATGGGGTTGGGCAGTTCTTC.

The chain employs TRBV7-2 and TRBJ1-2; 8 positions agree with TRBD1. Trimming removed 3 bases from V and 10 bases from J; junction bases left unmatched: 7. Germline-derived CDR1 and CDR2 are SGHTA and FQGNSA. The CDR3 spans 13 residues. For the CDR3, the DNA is TGTGCCAGCAGCTTCGACAGGGGCTTGGCCTACACCTTC. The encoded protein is CASSFDRGLAYTF.